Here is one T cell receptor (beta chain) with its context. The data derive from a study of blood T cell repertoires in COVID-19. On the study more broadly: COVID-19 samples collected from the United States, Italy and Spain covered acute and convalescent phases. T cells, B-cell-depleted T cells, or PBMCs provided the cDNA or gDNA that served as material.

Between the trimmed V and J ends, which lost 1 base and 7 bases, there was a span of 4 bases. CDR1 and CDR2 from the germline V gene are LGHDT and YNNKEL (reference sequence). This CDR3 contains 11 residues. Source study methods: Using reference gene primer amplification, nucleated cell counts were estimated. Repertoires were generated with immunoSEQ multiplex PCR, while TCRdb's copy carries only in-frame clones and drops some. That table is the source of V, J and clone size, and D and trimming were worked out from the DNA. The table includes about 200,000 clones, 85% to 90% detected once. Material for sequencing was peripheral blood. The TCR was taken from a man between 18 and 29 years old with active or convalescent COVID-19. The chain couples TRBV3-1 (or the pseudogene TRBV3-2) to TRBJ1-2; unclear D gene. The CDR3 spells CASSQASGYTF. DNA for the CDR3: TGTGCCAGCAGCCAAGCATCTGGCTACACCTTC.